The 27 T cell receptor beta chains listed next were all sequenced from one sample in a study of radiation and T cells in renal cell carcinoma. Method: immunoSEQ multiplex PCR; TCRdb's copy keeps in-frame clones and lacks some. Among around 17,000 clones listed, about 53% were seen once. Treatment: treatment-naive control, cytoreductive nephrectomy. The input for sequencing was tumor tissue, taken from a patient whose treatment was nephrectomy without radiotherapy. These receptors came from a man in his forties with renal cell carcinoma.

The chain is built from TRBV5-1 and TRBJ1-3; unclear D gene. This CDR3 is 13 amino acids long. Germline CDR1 SGHRS, CDR2 YFSETQ. Trimming took off 0 bases at V and 1 base at J, with 2 bases between the two ends. The CDR3 DNA reads as TGCGCCAGCAGCTTGGGATCTGGAAACACCATATATTTT. As protein: CASSLGSGNTIYF.

V is TRBV5-6 and J is TRBJ1-4; 7 bases agree with TRBD1. There are 14 residues in the CDR3. CDR1 and CDR2 from the germline V gene are SGHDT and YYEEEE. V lost 4 bases and J lost 5; bases outside the gene matches: 5. The CDR3 coding sequence is TGTGCCAGCAGCACGGGACAGCCAAATGAAAAACTGTTTTTT. This gives the protein CASSTGQPNEKLFF.

The chain recombines TRBV4-3 with TRBJ1-6; the match to TRBD1 covers 7 bases. The CDR3 sequence is 16 residues long. J was trimmed by 10 bases and V by 1 base; bases with no gene match: 10. CDR1 and CDR2 from the germline V gene are LGHNA and YSLEER. The CDR3 DNA is TGCGCCAGCAGCCAAGGGAGGACAGGTCTCGGCTCACCCCTCCACTTT. This encodes CASSQGRTGLGSPLHF.

DNA of the CDR3: TGTGCCAGCAGCTCACCGGGACAGAACCAAGAGACCCAGTACTTC. It codes for CASSSPGQNQETQYF. The rearrangement uses TRBV7-9 and TRBJ2-5, with TRBD1 matching over 7 bases. Germline values: CDR1 SEHNR, CDR2 FQNEAQ (reference sequence). The CDR3 consists of 15 residues. V lost 4 bases and J lost 0; bases outside the gene matches: 5. Based on the CDR3 plus reference TRBV7-9 and TRBJ2-5, the full variable domain is DTGVSQNPRHKITKRGQNVTFRCDPISEHNRLYWYRQTLGQGPEFLTYFQNEAQLEKSRLLSDRFSAERPKGSFSTLEIQRTEQGDSAMYLCASSSPGQNQETQYFGPGTRLLVL.

This sequence joins TRBV5-4 and TRBJ1-3; perhaps TRBD1 as D (5 bases). The CDR3 runs to 14 residues. In germline, CDR1 is SGHNT, CDR2 YYREEE (reference sequence). The ends were cut back, 4 bases at V and 2 bases at J, with 10 bases in the middle. The CDR3 region has the DNA TGTGCCAGCAGCCCATCGGGGGCTGGAAACACCATATATTTT. Encoded protein: CASSPSGAGNTIYF.

The chain employs TRBV2 and TRBJ2-3; 7 positions agree with TRBD1. Trimming took 7 bases from V and 3 from J; bases not matched to a gene: 10. Germline V gives CDR1 SNHLY, CDR2 FYNNEI. This CDR3 has 15 amino acids. CDR3 region: CASKWGRGLTDTQYF. CDR3 bases: TGTGCCAGCAAGTGGGGCAGGGGGTTAACAGATACGCAGTATTTT. Together with reference TRBV2 and TRBJ2-3, the CDR3 gives the full variable domain: EPEVTQTPSHQVTQMGQEVILRCVPISNHLYFYWYRQILGQKVEFLVSFYNNEISEKSEIFDDQFSVERPDGSNFTLKIRSTKLEDSAMYFCASKWGRGLTDTQYFGPGTRLTVL.

This chain uses TRBV5-8 with TRBJ2-2; 10 nucleotides match TRBD2. This CDR3 region has 16 residues. With 7 bases clipped from V and 2 bases from J, the junction kept 8 bases outside the gene matches. The germline gives CDR1 SGHTS, CDR2 YDEGEE. CDR3 nucleotides: TGTGCCAGCCCCCAGGGACTAGCGATCAACACCGGGGAGCTGTTTTTT. Its translation is CASPQGLAINTGELFF.

CDR3 protein: CASSIGTARGGYTF. The CDR3 region has the DNA TGTGCCAGCAGCATTGGGACAGCTCGAGGCGGCTACACCTTC. V is TRBV6-6 and J is TRBJ1-2; 7 nucleotides align to TRBD1. Germline loops: CDR1 MNHNY, CDR2 SVGAGI (reference sequence). This CDR3 has 14 residues. V lost 6 bases and J lost 8; bases outside the gene matches: 12.

This clone was detected only a few times. The CDR3 protein is CASSYSRGRGTEAFF. For the CDR3, the DNA is TGTGCCAGCAGTTATTCCAGGGGGCGAGGCACTGAAGCTTTCTTT. The V call is TRBV6-5, the J call TRBJ1-1; TRBD1 matches at 8 bases. With V trimmed by 3 bases and J by 4 bases, 7 bases remained unmatched. The CDR3 length is 15 residues. Germline V lookup: CDR1 MNHEY, CDR2 SVGAGI.

The chain carries TRBV27 and TRBJ1-1; TRBD1 is a possible D gene (6 bases). There are 16 residues in the CDR3. The germline V gene encodes CDR1 MNHEY and CDR2 SMNVEV (reference sequence). V dropped 0 bases and J dropped 4 bases, with 15 bases sitting between them. The CDR3 sequence: CASSLSAGVGSTEAFF. As DNA, the CDR3 is TGTGCCAGCAGTTTATCGGCAGGGGTCGGGAGCACTGAAGCTTTCTTT.

The chain links TRBV18 to TRBJ2-7; D call uncertain. The germline V gene has CDR1 KGHSH and CDR2 LQKENI. Trimming removed 2 bases at V and 5 bases at J, with 16 bases between. The CDR3 is made up of 15 amino acids. The CDR3: CASSPGSALRNEQYF. The CDR3 DNA follows: TGTGCCAGCTCACCAGGTTCAGCCCTCCGGAACGAGCAGTACTTC.

This sequence joins TRBV5-4 and TRBJ2-1; D perhaps matches TRBD2 (5 bases). The CDR3 runs to 15 residues. V was cut by 0 bases and J by 6 bases, with 13 bases left in between. Germline V gene data show CDR1 as SGHNT and CDR2 as YYREEE (reference sequence). The CDR3 protein is CASSLESLEANEQFF. In DNA, the CDR3 is TGTGCCAGCAGCTTGGAGAGTCTGGAGGCCAATGAGCAGTTCTTC.

This clone showed up just once. The chain combines TRBV6-5 with TRBJ1-2, with TRBD1 as a possible D gene (6 bases). This CDR3 has 13 residues. Trimming took 6 bases from V and 4 from J, leaving 12 bases between them. Germline V lookup: CDR1 MNHEY, CDR2 SVGAGI. CDR3 coding DNA: TGTGCCAGCAGCTCACAGGGAACCTATGGCTACACCTTC. Protein: CASSSQGTYGYTF.

The V and J genes are TRBV29-1 and TRBJ2-3; 9 positions match TRBD1. Unmatched junction bases numbered 15, after V lost 6 bases and J lost 5 bases. Germline values: CDR1 SQVTM, CDR2 ANQGSEA. The CDR3 is made up of 16 amino acids. CDR3 in DNA: TGCAGCGTCCTCCCCCTCACAGGGGGCATGGGAGATACGCAGTATTTT. It encodes CSVLPLTGGMGDTQYF.

V is TRBV7-6 and J is TRBJ1-6; D possibly corresponds to TRBD1 (5 bases). The length of the CDR3 is 13 residues. Germline V gene lookup returns CDR1 SGHVS and CDR2 FNYEAQ. V lost 3 bases to trimming and J lost 10 bases, with 10 bases between them. CDR3: CASSLGLGSPLHF. DNA of the CDR3: TGTGCCAGCAGCTTGGGACTAGGGTCACCCCTCCACTTT.

In regard to this clone: One end of the junction does not line up with germline, which may come from a read error. This sequence joins TRBV6-1 and TRBJ1-2; TRBD1 agrees at 10 bases. The CDR3 spans 18 residues. The germline gives CDR1 MNHNS, CDR2 SASEGT. CDR3 in amino acids: CASSESRDRGRGNYGCTF. CDR3 nucleotide sequence: TGTGCCAGCAGTGAGTCTAGGGACAGGGGCCGGGGTAACTATGGCTGCACCTTC.

The rearrangement uses TRBV7-9 and TRBJ1-5; possibly TRBD1 for D (6 bases). CDR1 and CDR2 (germline): SEHNR, FQNEAQ (reference sequence). Trimming took 2 bases from V and 2 from J, leaving 13 bases between them. This CDR3 comprises 16 residues. The CDR3 sequence is CASSLLVGGRNQPQHF. CDR3 bases: TGTGCCAGCAGCTTACTCGTGGGGGGCCGCAATCAGCCCCAGCATTTT.

The chain uses TRBV9 and TRBJ2-3; TRBD2 matches 10 bases. CDR3 size: 16 residues. After removal of 0 bases from V and 2 bases from J, the junction contained 3 bases not matched to a gene. Germline values: CDR1 SGDLS, CDR2 YYNGEE. The CDR3: CASSVGAGGHTDTQYF. CDR3 bases: TGTGCCAGCAGCGTAGGAGCGGGGGGGCACACAGATACGCAGTATTTT. The complete variable domain, with remaining parts taken from reference TRBV9 and TRBJ2-3, reads DSGVTQTPKHLITATGQRVTLRCSPRSGDLSVYWYQQSLDQGLQFLIQYYNGEERAKGNILERFSAQQFPDLHSELNLSSLELGDSALYFCASSVGAGGHTDTQYFGPGTRLTVL.

V and J are TRBV6-1 and TRBJ1-1; D gene ambiguous. The germline V and J ends were trimmed by 6 bases and 0 bases, with 20 bases remaining between them. The germline gives CDR1 MNHNS, CDR2 SASEGT. The CDR3 is made up of 17 amino acids. CDR3 residues: CASRESAAFQVNTEAFF. The CDR3 DNA reads TGTGCCAGCAGAGAATCGGCAGCCTTTCAGGTGAACACTGAAGCTTTCTTT.

The rearrangement joins TRBV10-3 to TRBJ2-1; possible D gene TRBD1, 5 bases. The germline V and J ends were trimmed by 7 bases and 7 bases, with 17 bases remaining between them. Per germline, CDR1 ENHRY and CDR2 SYGVKD. CDR3 length: 14 residues. CDR3 DNA sequence: TGTGCCATCAACGAGCAGGGAAGGAAGAATGAGCAGTTCTTC. As protein: CAINEQGRKNEQFF.

The gene calls are TRBV10-3 and TRBJ1-4; D is ambiguous. This CDR3 is built from 15 residues. V was cut by 4 bases and J by 0 bases, with 9 bases left in between. CDR1 is ENHRY and CDR2 is SYGVKD in the germline V gene. CDR3 region: CAISVEGATNEKLFF. The CDR3 bases are TGTGCCATCAGTGTCGAGGGAGCAACTAATGAAAAACTGTTTTTT.

The chain links TRBV7-2 to TRBJ2-1; the D gene is possibly TRBD1 (6 bases). Germline values: CDR1 SGHTA, CDR2 FQGNSA. CDR3 length equals 14 residues. Trimming shortened V by 4 bases and J by 5 bases, and 12 bases separated the two germline ends. The CDR3 coding sequence is TGTGCCAGCAGCTATGGACAGAAAAACAATGAGCAGTTCTTC. Protein: CASSYGQKNNEQFF.

This clone was counted only a few times. The rearrangement links TRBV19 to TRBJ1-2; D may be TRBD1 (6 bases). The CDR3 sequence is 12 residues long. V lost 5 bases to trimming and J lost 7 bases, with 11 bases between them. CDR1 is LNHDA and CDR2 is SQIVND in the germline V gene (reference sequence). CDR3 protein: CASSHRDSGYTF. The DNA of the CDR3 is TGTGCCAGTAGTCACAGGGATAGTGGCTACACCTTC.

This clone was seen a handful of times. The chain has TRBV7-9 and TRBJ2-7; 8 bases are a match to TRBD1. The V segment lost 7 bases and the J segment 7 bases; nucleotides outside the gene matches: 6. This CDR3 has 12 residues. The V gene's germline CDR1 is SEHNR and CDR2 FQNEAQ (reference sequence). CDR3 amino acids: CASTQGAGEQYF. Here the CDR3 DNA reads TGTGCCAGCACCCAGGGGGCTGGTGAGCAGTACTTC.

This clone is a singleton in its sample. The gene calls are TRBV27 and TRBJ1-1, with D perhaps TRBD1 (5 bases). The germline V gene encodes CDR1 MNHEY and CDR2 SMNVEV (reference sequence). The V end lost 9 bases, the J end lost 4 bases, and 30 bases lay between the germline ends. There are 18 residues in the CDR3. CDR3 residues: CASVPFLVGGGVSTEAFF. DNA for the CDR3: TGTGCCAGTGTTCCTTTTTTGGTGGGAGGAGGGGTAAGCACTGAAGCTTTCTTT.

The chain recombines TRBV6-1 with TRBJ1-1; TRBD1 matches 7 bases. This CDR3 is 14 amino acids long. Trimming cost V 3 bases and J 5 bases; bases outside gene matches: 6. CDR1 and CDR2 from the germline V gene are MNHNS and SASEGT. CDR3 sequence: CASSERQGRTEAFF. In DNA form, the CDR3 reads TGTGCCAGCAGTGAGCGACAGGGAAGAACTGAAGCTTTCTTT.

The chain employs TRBV2 and TRBJ1-3, with a possible D match to TRBD1 (6 bases). V lost 6 bases to trimming and J lost 2 bases, with 14 bases between them. The germline gives CDR1 SNHLY, CDR2 FYNNEI. This CDR3 contains 15 residues. The CDR3 region is CASSRTGIPGNTIYF. The CDR3 region has the DNA TGTGCCAGCAGCCGAACAGGGATCCCTGGAAACACCATATATTTT.